This T cell receptor beta chain stems from a study of cytomegalovirus exposure and HLA in healthy donors. Concerning this clone: Its antigen is unidentified.

In germline, CDR1 is SGHRS, CDR2 YFSETQ. Trimming removed 1 base from V and 1 base from J, with 8 bases in between. CDR3 length: 14 residues. This PCR relied on a set of 60 Vbeta primers and 13 Jbeta primers. Libraries were prepared by immunoSEQ multiplex PCR; TCRdb keeps only in-frame clonotypes and omits some of them. The sample totals fewer than 150,000 clones. Overall study results and limits: Among CMV-associated TCR beta chains, most appeared HLA-restricted in a later analysis. With high specificity and sensitivity, the classifier reportedly diagnosed cytomegalovirus status.

Material for sequencing was PBMCs. The chain is built from TRBV5-1 and TRBJ2-5; D gene uncertain. This receptor was identified in a man aged 40-55 years in good health and CMV-seronegative. The CDR3 here is CASSLNGPQETQYF. CDR3 nucleotide sequence: TGCGCCAGCAGCTTGAATGGCCCCCAAGAGACCCAGTACTTC.